This T cell receptor (beta chain) was identified during a study of shared clonotypes between healthy human individuals. Study-level results: Several donors showed sharing of around 5% of naive CD4 clonotypes.

Positive CCR7 selection of CD45RO-negative cells yielded the naive CD8 cells, and terminally differentiated effector memory CD45RA+ cells were excluded. All donors were Caucasian adults living in Nashville, Tennessee. In replicate PCRs of sorted subsets, 150 to 200 ng DNA, about 29,000 T cell genomes, was used. Original handling: ImmunoSEQ gave junction-only sequences without quality scores, so filtering differed. Clones were sequenced by immunoSEQ multiplex PCR, and TCRdb holds only the in-frame ones, with some missing. V, J and clone size are those of that table, while D and trimming were read from the DNA. The sample includes about 2 million clones, about 94% of them seen just once. For this clone: Its antigen is unidentified.

CDR1 and CDR2 (germline): MNHEY, SMNVEV (reference sequence). Trimming removed 3 bases from V and 8 bases from J, with 11 bases in between. This CDR3 is 13 amino acids long. Input material: naive CD8+ T cells sorted from blood. J is TRBJ2-1 and V is TRBV27; D not resolved. The source is a young man in good health. Here the CDR3 DNA reads TGTGCCAGCAGTTTCCAGCAGAACTATGAGCAGTTCTTC. This codes for CASSFQQNYEQFF.